This T cell receptor (beta chain) was sequenced for a study of T cells in Graves' hyperthyroidism and ophthalmopathy (dated by TCRdb to between 2019 and 2020). About the full investigation: Peripheral blood was sampled at the time of initial diagnosis, prior to any treatment. To identify TCR V-J signatures that set the groups apart, the researchers used a discovery cohort of about a hundred patients, made up of under 50 with Graves' ophthalmopathy and 57 with stable Graves' hyperthyroidism. An independent validation cohort of around 20 hyperthyroidism patients and 17 patients who later progressed to ophthalmopathy tested prospective prediction of ophthalmopathy. For training and testing, the approximately 97 patients in the discovery cohort were randomly divided in a 7:3 ratio. In about six Graves' hyperthyroidism patients, the study also compared T-cell repertoires from thyroid tissue with T-cell repertoires from blood. After sampling, hyperthyroidism patients received methimazole starting at 30 mg daily, and ophthalmopathy patients received high-dose intravenous methylprednisolone. TCR Vbeta CDR3 sequencing of fewer than 150 peripheral blood samples (roughly 43 ophthalmopathy, 75 or so hyperthyroidism and roughly 17 progressor patients) is reported in the paper.

Moderately to severely active disease, a Clinical Activity Score of at least 3, a NOSPECS grade of at least 4, and a duration under 3 months were present in ophthalmopathy patients. Exclusion was applied to patients with uncontrolled infections, other autoimmune diseases, pregnancy or lactation. Diagnoses relied on clinical symptoms, serum thyroxine and TRAb, thyroid ultrasound and orbital computed tomography. PBMCs were separated from over 9 ml of fresh peripheral blood using Ficoll-Paque density gradient centrifugation. Total RNA was extracted with Trizol reagent, and quality was checked on an Agilent 2100 Bioanalyzer. Broad study findings and their caveats: Ophthalmopathy was separated from stable hyperthyroidism by a 13 V-J signature model, with around 90% sensitivity and around 81% specificity obtained in cross-validation and 80%/75% obtained in testing. Blood samples also contained most of the expanded thyroid clonotypes (frequency above 0.001), which suggests that blood repertoires may reflect thyroid immune responses. In validation, progression to ophthalmopathy was predicted by the model with approximately 67% sensitivity and under 85% specificity, a median of around 6.5 months before onset. No statistical method was used to set the sample size in advance, and investigators knew the group allocation.

This clonotype came up many times. Which antigen it targets is not known. Base qualities are not recorded, but no much larger clone differs from it by a single base. Including cysteine and phenylalanine, the CDR3 has 14 amino acids. Left in the record is the CDR3 DNA by itself, 42 bases read in frame from the first base. For this chain, trimming is 5 bases at the V end and 4 bases at the J end, and the number of junction bases without a gene match is 5. From the germline V gene, CDR1 is SNHLY and CDR2 is FYNNEI. Amplification of TCR beta CDR3 regions was carried out from RNA transcripts. The first round of RT-PCR for the TCR CDR3 was performed with the HTBI primer set and the Qiagen OneStep RT-PCR kit. A second multiplex PCR round built the libraries, followed by size selection and purification. Sequencing of the libraries was done on an Illumina HiSeq2000 using paired-end 100 bp reads. On the authors' methods: SOAPnuke was used to process the raw data, removing reads that contained adapters or uncalled bases, had a mean Phred below 15, or lacked an exact match to the constant primer or identifier. High-quality paired reads were merged with COPE v1.2.5, and unique nucleotide sequences were defined as clonotypes. Clonotypes were aligned to IMGT TRBV, TRBD and TRBJ reference segments using MiTCR v1.1. Analysis was restricted to V-J combinations with a frequency above 0.0001, which covered roughly 99% of repertoires. The TCS score was defined as the ratio of F50 (clonal expansion) to E x V (chaos), calculated using BLOSUM62-based TCRdist between CDR3 peptides within each V-J. Welch's t-statistics and random forest reduced around 520 V-J features to 13, which were used in a naive Bayes classifier (R e1071). TCRdb took the public reads, trimmed them with fastp at Q25, ran MiXCR for clone calling and kept in-frame beta chains. CDR3 protein sequences are deduplicated, and each keeps its most common genes and DNA. The V and J calls were determined by TCRdb, not by the authors. The sample contains 220,000 or so distinct CDR3 sequences, over 15% of them found a single time. The ten largest clones represent around 30% of the sample.

The sequence is built from TRBV2 and TRBJ1-3; 7 bases in the junction line up with TRBD1. The origin of this receptor is a young woman with Graves' ophthalmopathy. The sample comprised blood. The encoded CDR3 is CASSRDREGNTIYF. Here is the DNA: TGTGCCAGCAGTCGGGACAGAGAAGGAAACACCATATATTTT.